This T cell receptor (beta chain) was sequenced for a study of TET2 disruption in CD19-targeted CAR T cells. TCRdb's copy holds only in-frame clones and misses some; the assay was immunoSEQ multiplex PCR. Its table lists under 30,000 clones. Germline CDR1 is SNHLY and CDR2 is FYNNEI. The CDR3 extends over 16 amino acids. About this clone itself: Its antigen is unknown. The sequence runs out 3 residues before the end of the CDR3; the remainder is reconstructed from the germline J gene.

Treatment defined: autologous CTL019 cells: CD19 CAR with 4-1BB and CD3 zeta domains. A CD19 CAR with TCR zeta and 4-1BB domains was used. T cells for CTL019 manufacturing were collected from peripheral blood by leukapheresis. This specimen was CD8- CAR+ T cells sorted from cultured blood T cells, taken for CD19 CAR T cell therapy. As for subset: CD8-negative CAR-positive T cells from the infusion product. This receptor was taken from a man between 65 and 85 years old with chronic lymphocytic leukemia. The V call is TRBV2, the J call TRBJ1-2; D is uncertain. The CDR3 loop is CASSPSPQRSSYDYTF. CDR3 bases read: TGTGCCAGCAGCCCTTCTCCACAGCGGAGCTCCTACGAC.